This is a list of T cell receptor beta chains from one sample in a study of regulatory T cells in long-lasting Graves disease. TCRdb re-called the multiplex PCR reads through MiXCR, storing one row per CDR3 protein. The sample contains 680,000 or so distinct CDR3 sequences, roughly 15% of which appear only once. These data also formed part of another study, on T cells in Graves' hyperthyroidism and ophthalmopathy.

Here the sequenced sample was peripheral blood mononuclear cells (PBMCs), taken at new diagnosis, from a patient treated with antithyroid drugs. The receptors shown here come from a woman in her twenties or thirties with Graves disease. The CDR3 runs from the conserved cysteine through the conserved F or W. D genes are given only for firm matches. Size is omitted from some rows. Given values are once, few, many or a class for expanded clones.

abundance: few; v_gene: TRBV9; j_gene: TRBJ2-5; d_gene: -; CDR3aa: CASSVEVIGETQYF; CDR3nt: TGTGCCAGCAGCGTAGAGGTAATCGGAGAGACCCAGTACTTC
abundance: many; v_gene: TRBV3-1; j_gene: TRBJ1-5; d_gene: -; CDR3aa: CASSHSPTGNQPQHF; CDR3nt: TGTGCCAGCAGCCATTCCCCGACAGGTAATCAGCCCCAGCATTTT
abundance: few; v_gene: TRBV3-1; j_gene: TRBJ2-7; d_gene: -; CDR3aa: CASSQETGWGQYF; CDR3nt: TGTGCCAGCAGCCAAGAGACGGGATGGGGGCAGTACTTC
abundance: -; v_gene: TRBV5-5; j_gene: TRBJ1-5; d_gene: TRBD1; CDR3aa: CASSLLDRGGQPQHF; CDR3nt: TGTGCCAGCAGCTTGTTAGACAGGGGAGGTCAGCCCCAGCATTTT
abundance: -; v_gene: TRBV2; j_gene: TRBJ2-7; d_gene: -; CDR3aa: CASSESGLGEQYF; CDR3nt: TGTGCCAGCAGTGAATCGGGGCTGGGGGAGCAGTACTTC
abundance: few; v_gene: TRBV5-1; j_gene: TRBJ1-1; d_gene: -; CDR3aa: CASTLAPPLNTEAFF; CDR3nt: TGCGCCAGCACCTTGGCCCCACCTTTGAACACTGAAGCTTTCTTT
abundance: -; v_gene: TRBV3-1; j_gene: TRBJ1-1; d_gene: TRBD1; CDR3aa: CASSQTGATSEAFF; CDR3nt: TGTGCCAGCAGCCAGACAGGGGCGACCTCTGAAGCTTTCTTT
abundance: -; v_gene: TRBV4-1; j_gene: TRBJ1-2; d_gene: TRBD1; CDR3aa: CASSQGHRGLNYGYTF; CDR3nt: TGCGCCAGCAGCCAAGGTCACAGGGGACTAAACTATGGCTACACCTTC
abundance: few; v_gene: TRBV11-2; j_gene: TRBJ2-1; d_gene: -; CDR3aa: CASSPRGAGYNEQFF; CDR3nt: TGTGCCAGCAGCCCTAGGGGGGCGGGCTACAATGAGCAGTTCTTC
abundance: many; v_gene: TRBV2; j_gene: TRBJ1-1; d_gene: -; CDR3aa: CASQPDGWNTEAFF; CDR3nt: TGTGCCAGCCAACCAGACGGGTGGAACACTGAAGCTTTCTTT
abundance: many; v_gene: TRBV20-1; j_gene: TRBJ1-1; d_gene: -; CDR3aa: CSASPDNSPEAFF; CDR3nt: TGCAGTGCTAGTCCCGACAACAGCCCCGAAGCTTTCTTT
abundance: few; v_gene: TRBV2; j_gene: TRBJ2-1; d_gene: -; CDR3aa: CASKRTDLDEQFF; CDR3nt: TGTGCCAGCAAGCGGACGGATCTAGATGAGCAGTTCTTC
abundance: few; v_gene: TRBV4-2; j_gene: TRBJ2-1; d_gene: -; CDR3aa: CASTHTQGYNEQFF; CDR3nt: TGTGCCAGCACACACACACAGGGCTACAATGAGCAGTTCTTC
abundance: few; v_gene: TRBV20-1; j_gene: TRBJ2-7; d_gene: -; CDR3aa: CSARDLSRLDEQYF; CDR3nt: TGCAGTGCTAGAGATCTATCAAGACTAGACGAGCAGTACTTC
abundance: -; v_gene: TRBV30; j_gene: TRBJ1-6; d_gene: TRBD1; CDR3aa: CAWSDWAGQYNSPLHF; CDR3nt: TGTGCCTGGAGTGACTGGGCGGGACAGTATAATTCACCCCTCCACTTT
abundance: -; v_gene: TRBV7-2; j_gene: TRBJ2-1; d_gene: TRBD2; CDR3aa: CASSQGLAGGGSAYNEQFF; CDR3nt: TGTGCCAGCAGCCAAGGACTAGCGGGAGGAGGTAGCGCCTACAATGAGCAGTTCTTC
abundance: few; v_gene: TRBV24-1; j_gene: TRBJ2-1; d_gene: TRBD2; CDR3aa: CATSDRLAGLNEQFF; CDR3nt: TGTGCCACCAGTGATCGACTAGCGGGACTTAATGAGCAGTTCTTC
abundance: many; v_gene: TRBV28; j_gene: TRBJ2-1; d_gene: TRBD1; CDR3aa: CASSSGGVYNEQFF; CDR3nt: TGTGCCAGCAGCTCAGGGGGCGTCTACAATGAGCAGTTCTTC
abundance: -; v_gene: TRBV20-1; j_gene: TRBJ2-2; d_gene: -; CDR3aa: CSARRQGNTGELFF; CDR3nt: TGCAGTGCTAGGCGTCAGGGAAACACCGGGGAGCTGTTTTTT
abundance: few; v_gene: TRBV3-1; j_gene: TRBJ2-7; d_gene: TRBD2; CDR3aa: CASSQDRVTSGTEQYF; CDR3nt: TGTGCCAGCAGCCAAGATAGGGTTACTAGCGGCACCGAGCAGTACTTC
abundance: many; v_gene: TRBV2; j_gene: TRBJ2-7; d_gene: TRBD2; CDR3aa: CASSLLAGDSYEQYF; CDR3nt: TGTGCCAGCAGTTTACTAGCGGGAGACTCCTACGAGCAGTACTTC
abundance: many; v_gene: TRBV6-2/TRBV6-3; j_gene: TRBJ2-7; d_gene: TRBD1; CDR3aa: CASSESGGQGEQYF; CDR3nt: TGTGCCAGCAGTGAATCAGGGGGCCAGGGCGAGCAGTACTTC
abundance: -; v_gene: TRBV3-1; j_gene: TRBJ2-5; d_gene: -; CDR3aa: CASSQAWQETQYF; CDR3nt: TGTGCCAGCAGCCAAGCTTGGCAAGAGACCCAGTACTTC
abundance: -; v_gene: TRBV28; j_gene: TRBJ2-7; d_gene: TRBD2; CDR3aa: CASSGGDGPYEQYF; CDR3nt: TGTGCCAGCAGTGGGGGGGACGGTCCCTACGAGCAGTACTTC
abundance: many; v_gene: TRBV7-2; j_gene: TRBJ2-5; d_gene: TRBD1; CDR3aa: CASRPGQEEETQYF; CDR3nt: TGTGCCAGCAGACCAGGACAGGAGGAAGAGACCCAGTACTTC
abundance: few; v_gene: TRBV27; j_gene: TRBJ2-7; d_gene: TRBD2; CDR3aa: CASKERELAYEQYF; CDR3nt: TGTGCCAGCAAAGAGCGGGAGTTGGCCTACGAGCAGTACTTC
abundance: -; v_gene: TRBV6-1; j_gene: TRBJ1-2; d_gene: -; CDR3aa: CAIGKQGSGYTF; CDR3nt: TGTGCCATCGGGAAACAGGGAAGTGGCTACACCTTC
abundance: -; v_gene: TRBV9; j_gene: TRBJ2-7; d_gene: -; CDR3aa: CASSVNEGKSYEQYF; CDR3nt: TGTGCCAGCAGCGTAAATGAAGGGAAGAGCTACGAGCAGTACTTC
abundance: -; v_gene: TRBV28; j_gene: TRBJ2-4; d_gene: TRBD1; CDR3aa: CASIPGTGNIQHF; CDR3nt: TGTGCCAGTATTCCCGGGACAGGGAACATTCAGCACTTC
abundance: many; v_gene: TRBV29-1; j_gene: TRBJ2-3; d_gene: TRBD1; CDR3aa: CSVDRGYTQYF; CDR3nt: TGCAGCGTGGACAGGGGGTATACGCAGTATTTT
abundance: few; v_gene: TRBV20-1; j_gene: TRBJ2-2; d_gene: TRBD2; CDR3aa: CSAGTSGSYTGELFF; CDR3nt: TGCAGTGCCGGGACTAGCGGGAGTTACACCGGGGAGCTGTTTTTT
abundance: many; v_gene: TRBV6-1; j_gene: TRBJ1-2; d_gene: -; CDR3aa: CASRNPRRNYGYTF; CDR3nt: TGTGCCAGCAGGAACCCACGACGGAACTATGGCTACACCTTC
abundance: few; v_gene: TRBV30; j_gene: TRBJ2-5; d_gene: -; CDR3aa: CAWSVRWGDGETQYF; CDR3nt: TGTGCCTGGAGTGTAAGGTGGGGAGATGGAGAGACCCAGTACTTC
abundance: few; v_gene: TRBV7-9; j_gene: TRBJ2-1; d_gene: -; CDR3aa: CASSLGLEPNEQFF; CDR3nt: TGTGCCAGCAGCCTTGGATTGGAACCCAATGAGCAGTTCTTC
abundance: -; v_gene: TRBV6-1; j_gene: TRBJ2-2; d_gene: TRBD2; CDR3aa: CASNPASGSGGTGELFF; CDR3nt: TGTGCCAGCAATCCGGCTAGCGGGAGTGGTGGCACCGGGGAGCTGTTTTTT
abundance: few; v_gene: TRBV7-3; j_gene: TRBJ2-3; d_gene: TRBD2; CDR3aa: CASSPATSLRTDTQYF; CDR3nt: TGTGCCAGCAGCCCCGCGACTAGCTTGAGGACAGATACGCAGTATTTT
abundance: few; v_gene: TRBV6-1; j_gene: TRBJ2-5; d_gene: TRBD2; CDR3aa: CASSHGLAGGETQYF; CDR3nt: TGTGCCAGCAGTCACGGACTAGCGGGGGGGGAGACCCAGTACTTC
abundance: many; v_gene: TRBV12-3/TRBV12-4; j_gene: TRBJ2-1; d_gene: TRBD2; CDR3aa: CASSARLAGGPGQFF; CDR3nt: TGTGCCAGCAGTGCCCGACTAGCGGGAGGGCCAGGGCAGTTCTTC
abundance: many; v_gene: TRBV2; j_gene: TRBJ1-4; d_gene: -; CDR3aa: CASNWGNEKLFF; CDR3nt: TGTGCCAGCAACTGGGGGAATGAAAAACTGTTTTTT
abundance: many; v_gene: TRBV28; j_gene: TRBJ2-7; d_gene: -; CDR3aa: CASSPSAVPSYEQYF; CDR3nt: TGTGCCAGCAGTCCGAGCGCGGTCCCCTCCTACGAGCAGTACTTC
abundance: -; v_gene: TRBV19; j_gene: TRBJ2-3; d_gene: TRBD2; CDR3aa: CASSLAGHTDTQYF; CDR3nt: TGTGCCAGTAGTTTAGCGGGACACACAGATACGCAGTATTTT
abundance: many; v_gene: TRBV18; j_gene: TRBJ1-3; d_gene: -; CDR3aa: CASSPSGSSGNTIYF; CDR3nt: TGTGCCAGCAGCCCTTCAGGATCTAGTGGAAACACCATATATTTT
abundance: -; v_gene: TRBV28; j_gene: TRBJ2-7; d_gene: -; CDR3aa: CASNAGTISYEQYF; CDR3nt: TGTGCCAGTAACGCAGGGACGATCTCCTACGAGCAGTACTTC
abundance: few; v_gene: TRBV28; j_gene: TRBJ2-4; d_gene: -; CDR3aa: CASSQGGASAKNIQYF; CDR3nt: TGTGCCAGCAGTCAGGGGGGGGCTTCGGCCAAAAACATTCAGTACTTC
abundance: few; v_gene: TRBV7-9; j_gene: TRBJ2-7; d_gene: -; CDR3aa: CASSSTGFEQYF; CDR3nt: TGTGCCAGCAGCTCAACAGGTTTTGAGCAGTACTTC
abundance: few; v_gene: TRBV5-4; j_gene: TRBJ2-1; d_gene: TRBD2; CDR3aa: CASSSGLANLLDEQFF; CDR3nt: TGTGCCAGCAGCTCAGGACTAGCGAACCTCTTGGATGAGCAGTTCTTC
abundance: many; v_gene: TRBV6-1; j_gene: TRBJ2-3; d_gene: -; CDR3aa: CASSPLQGGGTDTQYF; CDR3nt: TGTGCCAGCAGTCCTCTCCAGGGGGGGGGCACAGATACGCAGTATTTT
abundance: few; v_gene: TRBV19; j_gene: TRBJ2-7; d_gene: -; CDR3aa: CASSTIWAGESEQYF; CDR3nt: TGTGCCAGTAGTACGATTTGGGCAGGGGAATCCGAGCAGTACTTC